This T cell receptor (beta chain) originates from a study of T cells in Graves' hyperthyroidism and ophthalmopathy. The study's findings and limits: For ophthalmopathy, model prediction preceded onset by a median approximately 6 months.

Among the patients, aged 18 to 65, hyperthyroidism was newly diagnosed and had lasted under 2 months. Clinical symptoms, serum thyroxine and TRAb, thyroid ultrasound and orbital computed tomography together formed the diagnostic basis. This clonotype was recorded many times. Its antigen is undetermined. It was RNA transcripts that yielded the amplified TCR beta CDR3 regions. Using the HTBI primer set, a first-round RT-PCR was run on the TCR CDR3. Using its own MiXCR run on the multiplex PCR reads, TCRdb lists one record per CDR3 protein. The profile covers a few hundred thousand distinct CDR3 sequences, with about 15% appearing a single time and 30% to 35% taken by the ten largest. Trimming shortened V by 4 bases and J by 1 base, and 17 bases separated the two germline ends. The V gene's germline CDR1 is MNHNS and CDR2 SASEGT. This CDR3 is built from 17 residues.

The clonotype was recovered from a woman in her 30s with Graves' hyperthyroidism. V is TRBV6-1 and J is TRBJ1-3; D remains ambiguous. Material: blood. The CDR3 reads CASSGSYSTGSGNTIYF. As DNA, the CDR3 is TGTGCCAGCAGTGGAAGTTACTCAACGGGGTCTGGAAACACCATATATTTT.